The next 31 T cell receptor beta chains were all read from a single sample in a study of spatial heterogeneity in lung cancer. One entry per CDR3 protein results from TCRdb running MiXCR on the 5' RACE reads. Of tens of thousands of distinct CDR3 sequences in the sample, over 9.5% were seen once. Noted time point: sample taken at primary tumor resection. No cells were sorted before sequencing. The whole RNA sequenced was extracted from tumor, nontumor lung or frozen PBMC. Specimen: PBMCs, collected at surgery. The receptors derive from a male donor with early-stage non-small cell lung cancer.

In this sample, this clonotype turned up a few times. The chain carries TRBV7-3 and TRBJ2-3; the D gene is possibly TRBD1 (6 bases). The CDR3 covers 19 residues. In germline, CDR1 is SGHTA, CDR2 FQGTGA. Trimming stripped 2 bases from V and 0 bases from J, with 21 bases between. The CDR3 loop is CASSLFLGIGQSSTDTQYF. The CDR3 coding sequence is TGTGCCAGCAGCTTATTCCTCGGAATTGGACAGTCCAGCACAGATACGCAGTATTTT.

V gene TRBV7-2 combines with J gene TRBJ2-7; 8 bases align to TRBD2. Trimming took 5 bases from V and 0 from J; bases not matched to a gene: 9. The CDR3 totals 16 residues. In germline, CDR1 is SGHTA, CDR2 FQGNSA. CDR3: CASSPPGLAVSYEQYF. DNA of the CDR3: TGTGCCAGCAGCCCCCCAGGACTAGCCGTCTCCTACGAGCAGTACTTC.

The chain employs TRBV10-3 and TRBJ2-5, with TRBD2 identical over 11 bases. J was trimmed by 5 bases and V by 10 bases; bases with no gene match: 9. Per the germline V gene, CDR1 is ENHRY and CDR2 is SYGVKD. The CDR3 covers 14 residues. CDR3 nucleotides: TGTGCCAGTAGCGGGGGGGCCTTCCCGGAGACCCAGTACTTC. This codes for CASSGGAFPETQYF.

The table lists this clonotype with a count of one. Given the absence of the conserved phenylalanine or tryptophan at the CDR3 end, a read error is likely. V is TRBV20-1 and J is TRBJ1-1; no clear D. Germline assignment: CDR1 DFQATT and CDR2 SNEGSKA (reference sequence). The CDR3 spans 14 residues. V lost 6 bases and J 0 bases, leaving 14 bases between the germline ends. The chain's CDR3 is CSAPVGSLNTEAFL. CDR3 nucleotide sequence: TGCAGTGCCCCAGTGGGGTCATTGAACACTGAAGCTTTCCTT.

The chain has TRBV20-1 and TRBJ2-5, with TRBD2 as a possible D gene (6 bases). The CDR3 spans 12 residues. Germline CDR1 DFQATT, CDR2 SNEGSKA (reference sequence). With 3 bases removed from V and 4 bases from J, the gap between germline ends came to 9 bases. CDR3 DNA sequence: TGCAGTGCTAGCGGGAGTCGAGAGACCCAGTACTTC. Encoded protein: CSASGSRETQYF.

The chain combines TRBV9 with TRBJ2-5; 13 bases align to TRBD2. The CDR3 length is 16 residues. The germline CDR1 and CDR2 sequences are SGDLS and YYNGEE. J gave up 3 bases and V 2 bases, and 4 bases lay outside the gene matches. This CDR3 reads CASSVGLAGLEETQYF. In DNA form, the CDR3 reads TGTGCCAGCAGCGTGGGACTAGCGGGACTCGAAGAGACCCAGTACTTC.

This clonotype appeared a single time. The CDR3 DNA reads TGTGCCAGCGCTCGACTAGGCATCCAAGAGACCCAGTACTTC. The encoded protein is CASARLGIQETQYF. The gene calls are TRBV12-3 or TRBV12-4 and TRBJ2-5; D possibly corresponds to TRBD2 (6 bases). With 8 bases removed from V and 1 base from J, the gap between germline ends came to 14 bases. The CDR3 covers 14 residues.

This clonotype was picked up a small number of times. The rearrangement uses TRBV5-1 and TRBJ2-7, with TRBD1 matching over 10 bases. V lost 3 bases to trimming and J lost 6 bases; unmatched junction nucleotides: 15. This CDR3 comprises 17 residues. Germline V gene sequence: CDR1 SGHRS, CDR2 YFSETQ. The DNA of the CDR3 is TGCGCCAGCAGCTCGCCGCCCCTCGGGACAGGGGACCGCGAGCAGTACTTC. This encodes CASSSPPLGTGDREQYF.

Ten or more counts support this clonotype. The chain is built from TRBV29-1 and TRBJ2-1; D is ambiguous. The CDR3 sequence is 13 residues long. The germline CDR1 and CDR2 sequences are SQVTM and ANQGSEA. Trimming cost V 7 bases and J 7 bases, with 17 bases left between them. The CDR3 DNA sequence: TGCAGCGGCCTCGGGCTGGTAAAGAATGAGCAGTTCTTC. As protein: CSGLGLVKNEQFF.

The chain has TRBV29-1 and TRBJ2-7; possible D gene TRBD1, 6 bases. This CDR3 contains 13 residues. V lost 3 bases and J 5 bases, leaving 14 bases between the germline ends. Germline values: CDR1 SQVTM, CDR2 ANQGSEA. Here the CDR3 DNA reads TGCAGCGTTGAGGGTCAGGGGAAGGACGAGCAGTACTTC. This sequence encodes CSVEGQGKDEQYF.

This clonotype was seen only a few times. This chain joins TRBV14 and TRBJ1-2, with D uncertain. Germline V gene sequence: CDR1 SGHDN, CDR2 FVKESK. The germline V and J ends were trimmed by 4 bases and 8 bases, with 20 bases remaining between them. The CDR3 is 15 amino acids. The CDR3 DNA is TGTGCCAGCAGCCCAGCTTGGGATCCCCGGAGCGGCTACACCTTC. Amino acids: CASSPAWDPRSGYTF. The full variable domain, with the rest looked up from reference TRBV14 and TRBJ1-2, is EAGVTQFPSHSVIEKGQTVTLRCDPISGHDNLYWYRRVMGKEIKFLLHFVKESKQDESGMPNNRFLAERTGGTYSTLKVQPAELEDSGVYFCASSPAWDPRSGYTFGSGTRLTVV.

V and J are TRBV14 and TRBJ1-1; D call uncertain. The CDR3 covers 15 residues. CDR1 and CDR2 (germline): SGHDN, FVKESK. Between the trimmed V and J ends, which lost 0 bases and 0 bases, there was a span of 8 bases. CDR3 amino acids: CASSQERHLNTEAFF. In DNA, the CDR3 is TGTGCCAGCAGCCAAGAAAGACACCTGAACACTGAAGCTTTCTTT.

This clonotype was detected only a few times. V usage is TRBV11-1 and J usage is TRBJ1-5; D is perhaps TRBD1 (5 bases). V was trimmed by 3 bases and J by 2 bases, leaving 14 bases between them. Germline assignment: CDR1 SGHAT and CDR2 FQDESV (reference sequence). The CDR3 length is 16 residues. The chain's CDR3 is CASSFSIRECNQPQHF. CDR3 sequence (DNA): TGTGCCAGCAGCTTCAGTATCAGGGAATGCAATCAGCCCCAGCATTTT.

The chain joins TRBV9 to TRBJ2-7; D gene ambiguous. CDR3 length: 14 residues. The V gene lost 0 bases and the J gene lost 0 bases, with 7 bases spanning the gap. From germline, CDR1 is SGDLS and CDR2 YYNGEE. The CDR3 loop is CASSVGHSSYEQYF. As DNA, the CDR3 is TGTGCCAGCAGCGTAGGGCACAGCTCCTACGAGCAGTACTTC.

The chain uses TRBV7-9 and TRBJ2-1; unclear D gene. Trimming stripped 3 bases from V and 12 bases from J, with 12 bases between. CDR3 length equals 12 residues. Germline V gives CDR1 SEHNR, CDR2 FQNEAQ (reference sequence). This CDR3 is CASSLGVSGQFF. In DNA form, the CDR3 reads TGTGCCAGCAGCTTGGGTGTGTCGGGGCAGTTCTTC. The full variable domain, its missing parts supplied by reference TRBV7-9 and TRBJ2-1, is DTGVSQNPRHKITKRGQNVTFRCDPISEHNRLYWYRQTLGQGPEFLTYFQNEAQLEKSRLLSDRFSAERPKGSFSTLEIQRTEQGDSAMYLCASSLGVSGQFFGPGTRLTVL.

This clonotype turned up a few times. Written as DNA, the CDR3 is TGTGCCAGCAGCCAAATCAGGTACGAGCAGTACTTC. The encoded protein is CASSQIRYEQYF. V and J are TRBV28 and TRBJ2-7; D is unclear. Germline values: CDR1 MDHEN, CDR2 SYDVKM. This CDR3 spans 12 amino acids. Between the trimmed V and J ends, which lost 6 bases and 4 bases, there was a span of 10 bases.

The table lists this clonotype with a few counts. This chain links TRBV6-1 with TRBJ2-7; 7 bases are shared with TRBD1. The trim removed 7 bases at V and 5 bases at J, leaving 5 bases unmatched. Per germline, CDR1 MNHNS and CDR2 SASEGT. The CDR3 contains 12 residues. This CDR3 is CASNPDRDEQYF. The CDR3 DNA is TGTGCCAGCAATCCCGACAGGGACGAGCAGTACTTC.

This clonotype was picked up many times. The CDR3: CAWSVGTGDSSPLHF. The CDR3 region has the DNA TGTGCCTGGAGTGTTGGGACAGGGGATAGTTCACCCCTCCACTTT. The J gene is TRBJ1-6, the V gene TRBV30; 10 nucleotides agree with TRBD1. The CDR3 spans 15 residues. The germline V gene has CDR1 GTSNPN and CDR2 SVGIG (reference sequence). Unmatched junction bases numbered 5, after V lost 0 bases and J lost 9 bases.

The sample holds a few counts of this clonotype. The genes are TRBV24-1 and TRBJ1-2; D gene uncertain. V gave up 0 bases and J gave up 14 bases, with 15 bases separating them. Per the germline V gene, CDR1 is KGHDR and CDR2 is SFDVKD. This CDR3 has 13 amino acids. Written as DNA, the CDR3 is TGTGCCACCAGTGATTTGCAGGCCAGGTCGTGGACCTTC. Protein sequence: CATSDLQARSWTF.

This CDR3 reads CSARETGKAGELFF. The CDR3 DNA reads TGCAGTGCTAGAGAGACGGGGAAAGCCGGGGAGCTGTTTTTT. The V gene is TRBV20-1, the J gene TRBJ2-2; TRBD2 is a possible D gene (5 bases). Deletions cut 0 bases from V and 6 bases from J, with 11 bases between. The germline gives CDR1 DFQATT, CDR2 SNEGSKA (reference sequence). This CDR3 is built from 14 residues.

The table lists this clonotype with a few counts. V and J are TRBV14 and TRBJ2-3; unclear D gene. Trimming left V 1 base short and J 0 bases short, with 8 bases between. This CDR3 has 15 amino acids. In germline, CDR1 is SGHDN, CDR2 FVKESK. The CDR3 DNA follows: TGTGCCAGCAGCCAAGTGGGTGGGAGCACAGATACGCAGTATTTT. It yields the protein CASSQVGGSTDTQYF.

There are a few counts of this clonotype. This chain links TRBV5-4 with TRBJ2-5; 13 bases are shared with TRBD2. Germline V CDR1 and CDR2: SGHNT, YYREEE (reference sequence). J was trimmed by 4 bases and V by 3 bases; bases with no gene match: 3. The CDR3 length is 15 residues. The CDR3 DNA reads TGTGCCAGCAGCTCGGGACTAGCGGGGCGAGAGACCCAGTACTTC. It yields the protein CASSSGLAGRETQYF.

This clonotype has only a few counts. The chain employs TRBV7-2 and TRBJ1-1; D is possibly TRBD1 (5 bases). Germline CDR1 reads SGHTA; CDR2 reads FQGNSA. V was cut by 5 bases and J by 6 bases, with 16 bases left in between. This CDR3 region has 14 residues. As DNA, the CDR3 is TGTGCCAGCAGCCCGGGGACCGTCTATTCTGAAGCTTTCTTT. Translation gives CASSPGTVYSEAFF.

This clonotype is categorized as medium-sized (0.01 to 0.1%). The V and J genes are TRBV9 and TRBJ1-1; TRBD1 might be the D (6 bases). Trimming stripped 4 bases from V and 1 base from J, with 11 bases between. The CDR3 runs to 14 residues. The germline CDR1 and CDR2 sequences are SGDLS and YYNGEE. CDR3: CASSQGGGNTEAFF. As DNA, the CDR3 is TGTGCCAGCAGCCAGGGAGGGGGGAACACTGAAGCTTTCTTT.

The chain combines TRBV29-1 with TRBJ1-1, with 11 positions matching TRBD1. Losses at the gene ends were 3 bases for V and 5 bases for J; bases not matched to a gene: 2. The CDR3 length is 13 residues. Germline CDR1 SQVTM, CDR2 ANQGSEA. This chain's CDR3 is CSVEWDRGTEAFF. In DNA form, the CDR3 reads TGCAGCGTTGAGTGGGACAGGGGGACTGAAGCTTTCTTT.

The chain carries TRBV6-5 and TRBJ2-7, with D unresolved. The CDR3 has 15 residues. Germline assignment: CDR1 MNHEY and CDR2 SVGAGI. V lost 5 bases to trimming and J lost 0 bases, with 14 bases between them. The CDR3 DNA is TGTGCCAGCAGTCAAAGGCACACCAACTCCTACGAGCAGTACTTC. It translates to CASSQRHTNSYEQYF.

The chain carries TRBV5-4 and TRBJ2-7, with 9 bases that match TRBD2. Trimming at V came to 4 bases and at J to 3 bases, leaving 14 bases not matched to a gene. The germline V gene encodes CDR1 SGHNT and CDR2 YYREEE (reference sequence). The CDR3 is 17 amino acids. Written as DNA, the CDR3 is TGTGCCAGCAGCATCCCGTATAGCGGGAGAGTGTTCTACGAGCAGTACTTC. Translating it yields CASSIPYSGRVFYEQYF.

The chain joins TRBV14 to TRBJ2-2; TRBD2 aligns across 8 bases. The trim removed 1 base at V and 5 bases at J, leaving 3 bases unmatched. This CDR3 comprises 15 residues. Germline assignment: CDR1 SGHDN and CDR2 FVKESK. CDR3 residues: CASSQAGGPTGELFF. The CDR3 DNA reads TGTGCCAGCAGCCAAGCGGGGGGGCCGACCGGGGAGCTGTTTTTT.

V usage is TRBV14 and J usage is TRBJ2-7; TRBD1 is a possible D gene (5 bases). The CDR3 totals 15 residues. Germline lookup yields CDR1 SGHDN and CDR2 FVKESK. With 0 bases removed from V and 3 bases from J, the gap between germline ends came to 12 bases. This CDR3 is CASSQDWGGYYEQYF. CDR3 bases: TGTGCCAGCAGCCAAGATTGGGGCGGCTACTACGAGCAGTACTTC. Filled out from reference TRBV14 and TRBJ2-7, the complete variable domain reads EAGVTQFPSHSVIEKGQTVTLRCDPISGHDNLYWYRRVMGKEIKFLLHFVKESKQDESGMPNNRFLAERTGGTYSTLKVQPAELEDSGVYFCASSQDWGGYYEQYFGPGTRLTVT.

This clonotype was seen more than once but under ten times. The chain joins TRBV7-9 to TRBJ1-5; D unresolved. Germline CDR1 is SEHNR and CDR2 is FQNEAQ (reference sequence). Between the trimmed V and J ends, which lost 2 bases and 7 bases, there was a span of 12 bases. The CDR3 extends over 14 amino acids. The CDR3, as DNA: TGTGCCAGCAGCTTATCGGCCTCCGGACAGCCCCAGCATTTT. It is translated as CASSLSASGQPQHF.

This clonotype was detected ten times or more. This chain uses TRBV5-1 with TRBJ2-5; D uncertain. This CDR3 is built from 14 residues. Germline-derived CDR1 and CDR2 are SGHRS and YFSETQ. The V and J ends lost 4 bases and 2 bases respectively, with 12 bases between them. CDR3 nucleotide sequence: TGCGCCAGCAGCCCGGGTCGGGTACAAGAGACCCAGTACTTC. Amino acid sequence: CASSPGRVQETQYF.